This TCR beta chain was sequenced in a study of human T cells and chemical hapten exposure. The overall study: There were weekly diphenylcyclopropenone doses to the scalp for patients throughout the roughly 24-week study.

V shed 6 bases, J shed 1 base, and the junction held 14 bases outside the gene matches. Germline lookup yields CDR1 LGHDT and CDR2 YNNKEL (reference sequence). The CDR3 totals 18 residues. TCRdb re-called the RACE reads with MiXCR, one entry per CDR3 protein. The sample has tens of thousands of distinct CDR3 sequences; approximately 12% are singletons. Time point given: patch test 1, 2 weeks after DPC sensitization. Indicated treatment: therapeutic diphenylcyclopropenone sensitization with weekly scalp DPC. Alopecia patients, 18 to 70 years old and DPC-suitable, served as donors. This clonotype was sampled from a woman aged 50 to 60 with alopecia areata. Some clones in this sample may be carry-over from other donors' samples. The rearrangement uses TRBV3-1 and TRBJ2-7; TRBD1 aligns across 11 bases. The sample was whole blood, taken in connection with sensitization to the hapten diphenylcyclopropenone (DPC). CDR3 loop: CASRDRGRSGGPSYEQYF. As DNA, the CDR3 is TGTGCCAGCAGGGACAGGGGGCGAAGCGGGGGTCCTTCCTACGAGCAGTACTTC.